This TCR beta chain originates from a study of resident and recirculating memory T cells in vitiligo. Using immunoSEQ multiplex PCR, the repertoire was profiled, and TCRdb retains in-frame clones only, with some absent. The repertoire holds around 78,000 clones, with about 90% as singletons. J gave up 3 bases and V 2 bases, and 4 bases lay outside the gene matches. Looked up from germline, CDR1 is SGHAT and CDR2 is FQDESV (reference sequence). The CDR3 runs to 15 residues. This clone was seen once. The TCR comes from a male donor with vitiligo. The chain uses TRBV11-1 and TRBJ2-7, with 10 bases that match TRBD1. The sample taken for sequencing was blood. The CDR3 DNA sequence: TGTGCCAGCAGCTTAACGACAGGGGGCGACTACGAGCAGTACTTC. It codes for CASSLTTGGDYEQYF.